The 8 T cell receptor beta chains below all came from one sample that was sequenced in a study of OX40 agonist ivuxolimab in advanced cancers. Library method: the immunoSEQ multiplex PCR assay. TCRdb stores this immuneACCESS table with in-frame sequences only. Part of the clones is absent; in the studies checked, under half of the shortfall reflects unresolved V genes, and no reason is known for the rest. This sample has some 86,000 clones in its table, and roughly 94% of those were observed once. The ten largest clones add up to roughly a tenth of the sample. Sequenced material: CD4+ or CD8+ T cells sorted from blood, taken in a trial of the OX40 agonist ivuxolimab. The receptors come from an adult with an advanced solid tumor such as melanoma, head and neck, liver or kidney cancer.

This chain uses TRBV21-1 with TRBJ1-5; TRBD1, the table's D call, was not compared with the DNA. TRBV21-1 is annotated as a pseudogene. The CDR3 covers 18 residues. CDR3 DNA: TGTGCCAGCAGCAGCCGGGACAGGGGCACATATGGCAATCAGCCCCAGCATTTT. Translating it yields CASSSRDRGTYGNQPQHF.

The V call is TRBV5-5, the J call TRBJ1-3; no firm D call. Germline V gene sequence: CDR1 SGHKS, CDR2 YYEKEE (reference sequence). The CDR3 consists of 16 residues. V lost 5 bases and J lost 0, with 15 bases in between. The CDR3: CASSPREASSGNTIYF. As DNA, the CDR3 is TGTGCCAGCAGTCCTAGGGAGGCGAGCTCTGGAAACACCATATATTTT.

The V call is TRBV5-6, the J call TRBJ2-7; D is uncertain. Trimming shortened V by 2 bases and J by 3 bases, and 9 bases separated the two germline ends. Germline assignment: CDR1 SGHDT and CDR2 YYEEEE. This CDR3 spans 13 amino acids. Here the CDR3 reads CASSLQNSYEQYF. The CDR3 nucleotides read TGTGCCAGCAGCTTACAGAACAGCTACGAGCAGTACTTC.

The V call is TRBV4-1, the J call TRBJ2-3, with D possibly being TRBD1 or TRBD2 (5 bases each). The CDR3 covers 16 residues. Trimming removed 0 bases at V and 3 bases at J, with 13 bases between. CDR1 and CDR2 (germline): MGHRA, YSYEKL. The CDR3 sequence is CASSQDGSRGTDTQYF. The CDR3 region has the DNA TGCGCCAGCAGCCAAGATGGATCGAGGGGTACAGATACGCAGTATTTT.

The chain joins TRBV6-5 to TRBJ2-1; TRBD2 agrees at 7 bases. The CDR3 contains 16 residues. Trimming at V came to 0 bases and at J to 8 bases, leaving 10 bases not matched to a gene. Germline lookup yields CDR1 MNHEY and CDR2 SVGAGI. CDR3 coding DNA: TGTGCCAGCAGTTACTCACCACTAGGGAGGGGTGATGAGCAGTTCTTC. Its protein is CASSYSPLGRGDEQFF.

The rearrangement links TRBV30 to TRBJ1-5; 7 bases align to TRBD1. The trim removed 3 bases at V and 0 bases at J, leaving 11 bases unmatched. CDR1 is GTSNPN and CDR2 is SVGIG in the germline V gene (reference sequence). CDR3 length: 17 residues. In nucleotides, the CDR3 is TGTGCCTGGAGCCCTGGGGGAGGGGGCGATAGCAATCAGCCCCAGCATTTT. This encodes CAWSPGGGGDSNQPQHF.

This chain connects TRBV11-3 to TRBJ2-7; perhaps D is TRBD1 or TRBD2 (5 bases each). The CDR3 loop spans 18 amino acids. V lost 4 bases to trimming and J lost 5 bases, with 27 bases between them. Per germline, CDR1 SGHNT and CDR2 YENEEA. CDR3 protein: CASSSPAGASTVSDEQYF. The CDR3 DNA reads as TGTGCCAGCAGCTCCCCCGCCGGGGCTAGCACGGTTTCCGACGAGCAGTACTTC.

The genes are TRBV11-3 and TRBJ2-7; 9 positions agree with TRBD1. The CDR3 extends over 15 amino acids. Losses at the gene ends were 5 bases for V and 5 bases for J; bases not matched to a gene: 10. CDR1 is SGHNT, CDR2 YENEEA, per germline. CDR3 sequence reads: CASSLRGQGGHEQYF. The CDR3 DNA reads TGTGCCAGCAGCCTCCGGGGACAGGGCGGCCACGAGCAGTACTTC.